This T cell receptor (beta chain) was captured by sequencing in a study of T cells in Graves' hyperthyroidism and ophthalmopathy. General study points: In blood, most of the thyroid clonotypes expanded above 0.001 were also present.

Using RNA transcripts as the source, TCR beta CDR3 regions were amplified. When the TCR CDR3 underwent first-round RT-PCR, the HTBI primer set was used. TCRdb re-called the multiplex PCR reads through MiXCR, storing one row per CDR3 protein. The sample has fewer than 750,000 distinct CDR3 sequences; roughly 15% are singletons. The sample holds many counts of this clonotype. The antigen is unknown. V was clipped by 4 bases and J by 0 bases; unmatched bases: 8. The length of the CDR3 is 17 residues. The V gene's germline CDR1 is MNHEY and CDR2 SVGAGI. With duration under 3 months, ophthalmopathy was active: Clinical Activity Score at least 3, NOSPECS at least 4. Clinical symptoms, serum thyroxine, TRAb, thyroid ultrasound and orbital computed tomography established diagnosis.

This chain connects TRBV6-5 to TRBJ2-4; 8 bases map to TRBD1. The TCR comes from a woman aged 40-49 years with Graves' ophthalmopathy. The specimen was blood. The CDR3: CASSLDRGPLAKNIQYF. The DNA of the CDR3 is TGTGCCAGCAGTTTAGACAGGGGTCCTCTAGCCAAAAACATTCAGTACTTC.